The 2 T cell receptor beta chains presented below share a single source sample, sequenced in a study of OX40 agonist ivuxolimab in advanced cancers. Repertoires were generated with immunoSEQ multiplex PCR, while TCRdb's copy carries only in-frame clones and drops some. The sample has under 20,000 clones, roughly nine tenths seen once. The input for sequencing was CD4+ or CD8+ T cells sorted from blood, taken in a trial of the OX40 agonist ivuxolimab. The receptors come from an adult with an advanced solid tumor such as melanoma, head and neck, liver or kidney cancer.

The chain carries TRBV27 and TRBJ1-4; 8 bases match TRBD1. The CDR3 length is 20 residues. Germline V gene sequence: CDR1 MNHEY, CDR2 SMNVEV (reference sequence). V gave up 2 bases and J gave up 0 bases; unmatched junction bases: 14. CDR3 nucleotides: TGTGCCAGCAGTTTACCCCCAGGACAGGGCAGGGAGGCAACTAATGAAAAACTGTTTTTT. Residues: CASSLPPGQGREATNEKLFF.

A few counts support this clone. The chain has TRBV6-6 and TRBJ2-5; D perhaps matches TRBD1 (7 bases). Trimming took 6 bases from V and 3 from J, leaving 14 bases between them. This CDR3 has 14 amino acids. Per the germline V gene, CDR1 is MNHNY and CDR2 is SVGAGI (reference sequence). This CDR3 reads CASRRQGGEETQYF. CDR3 nucleotides: TGTGCCAGCAGAAGACAGGGAGGTGAAGAGACCCAGTACTTC.